This T cell receptor (beta chain) derives from a study of blood T cell repertoires in COVID-19 (TCRdb year 2020). Concerning the study at large: The collaborator samples originated in the United States, Italy and Spain and spanned the acute and convalescent phases of COVID-19. Sample metadata almost always included a de-identified subject ID, COVID-19 status, age in years and sex. A freely available public database, intended as a resource for researchers studying the immune response to SARS-CoV-2, is where the repertoires were released. Deeply sampled blood TCRbeta repertoires from subjects exposed to, actively infected with, or recovered from COVID-19 were included in the dataset. HLA class I and class II types, where available, came from metadata supplied by the sample provider rather than from assay-based typing. The material from the prospective study consisted of cDNA or gDNA derived from T cells, B-cell-depleted T cells, or PBMCs. Samples came from the ongoing ImmuneRACE study (first 160 participants) plus 1,254 subjects from 6 global collaborators.

TCRbeta CDR3 regions were amplified from genomic DNA using the immunoSEQ Assay, a bias-controlled multiplex PCR. From the authors' description of their analysis: The number of nucleated cells in each sample was estimated by amplification of reference gene primers within the assay. To quantify the absolute abundance of each unique TCRbeta CDR3 rearrangement, sequence reads were collapsed and filtered. For each sample, productive Simpson clonality was calculated by taking the square root of Simpson's diversity index across productive rearrangements. TCRdb took this table from immuneACCESS and kept in-frame rearrangements with V and J called. Such tables lack part of the clones; where checked against another copy, unresolved V genes explain under half of the gap, and the rest is unexplained. V and J calls plus clone size are reproduced from that table; the DNA served to infer D and trimming. Across this sample there are a few hundred thousand clones, with approximately 91% seen only once. The ten largest account for around 2.6% of the sample.

At one collaborating source in Seattle, patients were enrolled during active infection and were followed longitudinally through the course of disease. Each collaborating institution followed its own protocols to collect whole blood in K2EDTA tubes. For TCRbeta analysis, collaborator samples were shipped as frozen whole blood, as isolated PBMCs, or as DNA extracted from either sample type. A note on this clone: The antigen it recognizes is unknown. One base away there is no much larger clone; base qualities are not given.

Broad study findings and their caveats: The quantity of clinical and demographic metadata differed by source and by participant and was supplied without curation.

From a lookup of the germline V gene, CDR1 and CDR2 are SGHDT and YYEEEE. From V the trimming removes 3 bases and from J it removes 6 bases, while the gene matches leave 5 bases of the junction unaccounted for. Its CDR3 holds 14 amino acids, cysteine through phenylalanine. Of the read, only the CDR3 DNA is kept; its 42 bases are in frame from base 1. Sequencing was performed on peripheral blood. The chain is made from TRBV5-6 and TRBJ2-2, with 7 middle bases fitting TRBD1. The sequence was collected from a person aged 18-29 years with COVID-19, enrolled during active disease. The sequenced DNA is TGTGCCAGCAGCTCTTCTCAGGGGGCCGGGGAGCTGTTTTTT. This yields the protein CASSSSQGAGELFF.